The 25 T cell receptor beta chains in this list originate from one sample, sequenced in a study of T-cell reconstitution after alpha-beta-depleted transplantation in children. TCRbeta library preparation incorporated unique molecular identifiers. TCRdb used MiXCR to reprocess the PCR reads, holding one entry per CDR3 protein. Among about 250,000 distinct CDR3 sequences listed, roughly a quarter were seen once. The sequencing here drew on PBMCs, mostly from graft donor cells, taken 360 days after TCRalphabeta/CD19-depleted stem cell transplant. The receptor source for this set is a female patient aged 2-15 years who had a stem cell transplant for congenital amegakaryocytic thrombocytopenia, so the T cells may come from the graft donor.

This clonotype has just a few counts. The gene calls are TRBV29-1 and TRBJ2-5; D gene uncertain. V was trimmed by 6 bases and J by 5 bases, leaving 22 bases between them. Looked up from germline, CDR1 is SQVTM and CDR2 is ANQGSEA. This CDR3 region has 15 residues. CDR3 bases: TGCAGCGTAGACCTCCGGGCCGGCCTATGGGAGACCCAGTACTTC. This sequence encodes CSVDLRAGLWETQYF.

This clonotype was seen a few times. V usage is TRBV12-3 or TRBV12-4 and J usage is TRBJ2-3; D is uncertain. Trimming took off 2 bases at V and 3 bases at J, with 27 bases between the two ends. This CDR3 comprises 20 residues. The CDR3 DNA reads TGTGCCAGCAGTTTAAGCCCGTTCCCTCTTAAAGGAGAGCCGACAGATACGCAGTATTTT. Translated, it gives CASSLSPFPLKGEPTDTQYF.

The chain is built from TRBV4-1 and TRBJ2-7; 8 bases line up with TRBD1. Germline V gene sequence: CDR1 MGHRA, CDR2 YSYEKL. This CDR3 is 15 amino acids long. Trimming at V came to 1 base and at J to 0 bases, leaving 2 bases not matched to a gene. The CDR3 DNA reads as TGCGCCAGCAGCCAAGGGACAGGGAGCTCCTACGAGCAGTACTTC. The encoded protein is CASSQGTGSSYEQYF.

The rearrangement joins TRBV5-1 to TRBJ2-7, with D possibly being TRBD1 (5 bases). Germline CDR1 SGHRS, CDR2 YFSETQ. This CDR3 comprises 15 residues. The V gene lost 0 bases and the J gene lost 2 bases, with 12 bases spanning the gap. CDR3 nucleotides: TGCGCCAGCAGCTTGGGGGCGGCGGACACCTACGAGCAGTACTTC. The encoded protein is CASSLGAADTYEQYF. Drawing the rest from reference TRBV5-1 and TRBJ2-7, the complete variable domain is KAGVTQTPRYLIKTRGQQVTLSCSPISGHRSVSWYQQTPGQGLQFLFEYFSETQRNKGNFPGRFSGRQFSNSRSEMNVSTLELGDSALYLCASSLGAADTYEQYFGPGTRLTVT.

The gene calls are TRBV19 and TRBJ2-2; 12 bases fit TRBD1. Germline loops: CDR1 LNHDA, CDR2 SQIVND (reference sequence). The CDR3 loop spans 14 amino acids. After removal of 11 bases from V and 6 bases from J, the junction contained 7 bases not matched to a gene. The CDR3 sequence: CAGRGTGGSGELFF. CDR3 DNA sequence: TGTGCCGGCCGCGGGACAGGGGGCTCCGGGGAGCTGTTTTTT.

Concerning this clonotype: A clone one base away is much larger, so this may be a read error. The CDR3 here is CAISFGSPRAAAKNIQYF. CDR3 nucleotides: TGTGCCATCAGTTTTGGATCGCCCCGAGCGGCGGCCAAAAACATTCAGTACTTC. The chain recombines TRBV3-1 with TRBJ2-4, with D tentatively TRBD2 (5 bases). There are 18 residues in the CDR3. V was cut by 10 bases and J by 1 base, with 26 bases left in between. CDR1 is LGHDT, CDR2 YNNKEL, per germline (reference sequence).

This clonotype was counted at least ten times. This chain uses TRBV2 with TRBJ2-5, with D perhaps matching TRBD1 (6 bases). V lost 6 bases and J 3 bases, leaving 17 bases between the germline ends. Germline CDR1 and CDR2: SNHLY and FYNNEI. The CDR3 has 15 residues. The CDR3 coding sequence is TGTGCCAGCAGGGGAATCAGGGGAACCGAAGAGACCCAGTACTTC. This codes for CASRGIRGTEETQYF.

This clonotype has more than one count but fewer than ten. The chain is built from TRBV7-6 and TRBJ2-7; tentative D call: TRBD2 (6 bases). The V end lost 6 bases, the J end lost 4 bases, and 13 bases lay between the germline ends. In germline, CDR1 is SGHVS, CDR2 FNYEAQ. The CDR3 covers 13 residues. The chain's CDR3 is CASSPPGVYEQYF. CDR3 bases: TGTGCCAGCAGTCCCCCGGGGGTTTACGAGCAGTACTTC.

This clonotype was seen more than once but under ten times. The chain couples TRBV7-9 to TRBJ2-7; D is uncertain. Trimming pared 8 bases from V and 2 bases from J, leaving 13 bases between. Germline V CDR1 and CDR2: SEHNR, FQNEAQ (reference sequence). This CDR3 spans 13 amino acids. CDR3 sequence reads: CASVGMRTYEQYF. DNA of the CDR3: TGTGCCAGCGTGGGGATGAGAACCTACGAGCAGTACTTC.

The rearrangement links TRBV2 to TRBJ2-7, with unresolved D. CDR1 is SNHLY, CDR2 FYNNEI, per germline. V shed 3 bases and J shed 5 bases, with 11 bases lying between them. The CDR3 has 13 residues. Here the CDR3 DNA reads TGTGCCAGCAGTGATTTCAGGTTTAACGAGCAGTACTTC. Its translation is CASSDFRFNEQYF.

This clonotype was detected a few times. The genes are TRBV10-3 and TRBJ2-7, with a possible D match to TRBD2 (5 bases). The CDR3 contains 15 residues. V lost 3 bases and J 3 bases, leaving 15 bases between the germline ends. Germline V CDR1 and CDR2: ENHRY, SYGVKD. For the CDR3, the DNA is TGTGCCATCAGTGACTCACTTGGACTGGACTACGAGCAGTACTTC. As protein: CAISDSLGLDYEQYF.

Only a few counts were recorded for this clonotype. The gene calls are TRBV12-3 or TRBV12-4 and TRBJ1-5; 7 bases agree with TRBD1. V trimming: 4 bases; J trimming: 6 bases; junction bases outside the gene matches: 9. The CDR3 is 15 residues long. The CDR3 protein is CASSWETGFGQPQHF. The DNA of the CDR3 is TGTGCCAGCAGTTGGGAGACAGGGTTTGGTCAGCCCCAGCATTTT.

The chain carries TRBV15 and TRBJ2-7, with TRBD1 matching 9 bases. This CDR3 region has 15 residues. Germline assignment: CDR1 LNHNV and CDR2 YYDKDF (reference sequence). J lost 3 bases, V lost 4 bases, and 7 bases had no gene match. The CDR3 region is CATSIDGTGIYEQYF. DNA for the CDR3: TGTGCCACCAGCATAGACGGGACAGGGATCTACGAGCAGTACTTC.

The chain is built from TRBV5-4 and TRBJ2-7; possible D gene TRBD2, 6 bases. The CDR3 has 14 residues. The V gene's germline CDR1 is SGHNT and CDR2 YYREEE (reference sequence). Trimming pared 0 bases from V and 2 bases from J, leaving 9 bases between. DNA for the CDR3: TGTGCCAGCAGCTTGGTGGACTACCCCTACGAGCAGTACTTC. This sequence encodes CASSLVDYPYEQYF.

The chain couples TRBV6-1 to TRBJ1-5; no clear D gene. CDR3 length: 16 amino acids. From germline, CDR1 is MNHNS and CDR2 SASEGT. V shed 6 bases and J shed 4 bases, with 19 bases lying between them. CDR3 residues: CASRRTGLWENQPQHF. The CDR3, as DNA: TGTGCCAGCAGGCGAACCGGCCTTTGGGAAAATCAGCCCCAGCATTTT.

This chain connects TRBV6-1 to TRBJ2-7, with D perhaps being TRBD1 or TRBD2 (5 bases each). V was clipped by 4 bases and J by 0 bases, with 7 bases between them. Germline CDR1 and CDR2: MNHNS and SASEGT. The CDR3 has 13 residues. The CDR3, as DNA: TGTGCCAGCAGTGGAGGGGTCTCCTACGAGCAGTACTTC. Amino acid sequence: CASSGGVSYEQYF.

This clonotype came up a few times. The V and J genes are TRBV7-2 and TRBJ2-1, with 14 bases that match TRBD2. The V and J ends lost 3 bases and 8 bases, in that order; junction bases with no gene match: 3. CDR3 size: 15 residues. Germline V gives CDR1 SGHTA, CDR2 FQGNSA. DNA for the CDR3: TGTGCCAGCAGCTTCGGGACTAGCGGGAGCTATGAGCAGTTCTTC. Residues: CASSFGTSGSYEQFF.

About this clonotype: The junction and the germline gene differ at one end; a read error may be behind it. The rearrangement links TRBV7-2 to TRBJ2-5; tentatively, D is TRBD2 (5 bases). This CDR3 has 12 residues. Per the germline V gene, CDR1 is SGHTA and CDR2 is FQGNSA. CDR3 bases: TGTGCCAGCAGCCTAGCTAGTGGGACCCAGTACTTC. Translating gives CASSLASGTQYF.

This clonotype was counted only a few times. As DNA, the CDR3 is TGTGCCAGCCGACTCCACGGAGGGAATCAGCCCCAGCATTTT. It specifies CASRLHGGNQPQHF. J is TRBJ1-5 and V is TRBV27; D ambiguous. The CDR3 covers 14 residues. Looked up from germline, CDR1 is MNHEY and CDR2 is SMNVEV (reference sequence). Between the trimmed V and J ends, which lost 8 bases and 4 bases, there was a span of 15 bases.

This clonotype was detected only a few times. The genes are TRBV15 and TRBJ1-5; 7 nucleotides agree with TRBD1. Trimming took 0 bases from V and 2 from J; bases not matched to a gene: 4. This CDR3 contains 16 residues. Germline V lookup: CDR1 LNHNV, CDR2 YYDKDF (reference sequence). In DNA, the CDR3 is TGTGCCACCAGCAGAGAGACAGGGAGTGGCAATCAGCCCCAGCATTTT. Translated: CATSRETGSGNQPQHF.

This clonotype has more than one count but fewer than ten. CDR3 DNA: TGCGCCAGCAGCCAGGAACAGGGGGCCCTATACAATGAGCAGTTCTTC. Protein: CASSQEQGALYNEQFF. J is TRBJ2-1 and V is TRBV4-3; 9 bases line up with TRBD1. The V gene's germline CDR1 is LGHNA and CDR2 YSLEER. V was clipped by 3 bases and J by 4 bases; unmatched bases: 7. The CDR3 runs to 16 residues.

In this sample, this clonotype turned up many times. V is TRBV7-2 and J is TRBJ2-7, with D possibly being TRBD1 (6 bases). CDR3 length equals 13 residues. Germline lookup yields CDR1 SGHTA and CDR2 FQGNSA. Deletions cut 3 bases from V and 4 bases from J, with 10 bases between. This CDR3 is CASSFYRAYEQYF. CDR3 sequence (DNA): TGTGCCAGCAGCTTTTACAGGGCATACGAGCAGTACTTC.

V and J are TRBV28 and TRBJ1-6; a weak D match, TRBD1 (5 bases). The CDR3 runs 16 residues. V gave up 5 bases and J gave up 4 bases, with 15 bases separating them. Germline V CDR1 and CDR2: MDHEN, SYDVKM. Written as DNA, the CDR3 is TGTGCCAGCAGTCCCCGACAGACTGTATATAATTCACCCCTCCACTTT. It specifies CASSPRQTVYNSPLHF. Looking up the rest from reference TRBV28 and TRBJ1-6 gives the full variable domain: DVKVTQSSRYLVKRTGEKVFLECVQDMDHENMFWYRQDPGLGLRLIYFSYDVKMKEKGDIPEGYSVSREKKERFSLILESASTNQTSMYLCASSPRQTVYNSPLHFGNGTRLTVT.

This clonotype was found a few times. V usage is TRBV28 and J usage is TRBJ2-1; 8 bases are shared with TRBD1. The germline gives CDR1 MDHEN, CDR2 SYDVKM. The trim removed 6 bases at V and 9 bases at J, leaving 4 bases unmatched. The CDR3 totals 12 residues. The CDR3 sequence is CASRTGAGEQFF. DNA of the CDR3: TGTGCCAGCAGGACAGGGGCTGGTGAGCAGTTCTTC.

This clonotype showed up just a few times. This rearrangement joins TRBV12-3 or TRBV12-4 to TRBJ2-1; 8 bases align to TRBD2. The CDR3 consists of 14 residues. J was trimmed by 5 bases and V by 7 bases; bases with no gene match: 7. The CDR3 loop reads CASNGAGANNEQFF. In DNA, the CDR3 is TGTGCCAGCAACGGAGCGGGGGCCAACAATGAGCAGTTCTTC.